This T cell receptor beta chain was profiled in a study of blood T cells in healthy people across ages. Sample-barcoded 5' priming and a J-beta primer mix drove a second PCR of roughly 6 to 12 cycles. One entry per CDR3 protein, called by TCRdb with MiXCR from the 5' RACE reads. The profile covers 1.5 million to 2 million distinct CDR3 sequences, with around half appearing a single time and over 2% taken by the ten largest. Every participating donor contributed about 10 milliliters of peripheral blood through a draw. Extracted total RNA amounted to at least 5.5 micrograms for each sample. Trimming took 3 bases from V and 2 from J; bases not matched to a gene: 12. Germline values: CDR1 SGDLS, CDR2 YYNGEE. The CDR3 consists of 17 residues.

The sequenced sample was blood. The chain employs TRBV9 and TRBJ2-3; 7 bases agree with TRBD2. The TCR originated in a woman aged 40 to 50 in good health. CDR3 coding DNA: TGTGCCAGCAGCGACCCCCCTGCGGGGGAAATCACAGATACGCAGTATTTT. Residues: CASSDPPAGEITDTQYF.